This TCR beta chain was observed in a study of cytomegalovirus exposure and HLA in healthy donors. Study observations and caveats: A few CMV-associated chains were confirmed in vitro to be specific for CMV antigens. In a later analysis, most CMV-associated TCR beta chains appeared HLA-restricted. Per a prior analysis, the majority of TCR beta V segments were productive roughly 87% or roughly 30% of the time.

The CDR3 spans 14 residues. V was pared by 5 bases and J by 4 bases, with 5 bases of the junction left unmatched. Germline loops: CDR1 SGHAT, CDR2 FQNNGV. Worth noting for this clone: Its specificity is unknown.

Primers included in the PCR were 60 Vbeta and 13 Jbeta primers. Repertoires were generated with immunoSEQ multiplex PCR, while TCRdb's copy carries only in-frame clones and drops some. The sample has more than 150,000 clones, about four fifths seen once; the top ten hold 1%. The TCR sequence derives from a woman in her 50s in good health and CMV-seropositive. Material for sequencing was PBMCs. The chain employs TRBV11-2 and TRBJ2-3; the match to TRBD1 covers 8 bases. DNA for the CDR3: TGTGCCAGCAGCCGTGACAGGGGATCAGATACGCAGTATTTT. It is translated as CASSRDRGSDTQYF.